This T cell receptor beta chain is from a study of cytomegalovirus exposure and HLA in healthy donors (dated by TCRdb to the late 2010s). Concerning the study at large: An earlier analysis of approximately 590 of the donors reported 250 to 300 Gb of sequence data and 117 million unique TCR beta sequences from approximately 180 million T cells. Roughly 300 gigabases of sequencing data and around 87 million unique TCR sequences were included in an early release covering around 600 HLA-typed donors. The genetic ancestry cluster associated with self-reported Caucasian donors included over 80% of the roughly 390 genotyped donors. The study aimed to test whether cataloging public T cell receptors could reveal signatures of past pathogen exposure. The T cell repertoires of around 670 subjects were profiled by immunosequencing and related to cytomegalovirus serostatus. A separate validation cohort of over a hundred different subjects was used in addition to the approximately 700-subject first cohort. To predict cytomegalovirus infection status, the study combined high-throughput TCR immunosequencing, statistical association of individual TCRs with disease status, and machine learning. To study patterns of TCR occurrence, a later analysis re-analyzed previously published TCR beta repertoires from 550 to 800 donors and added high-resolution HLA genotyping. The later analysis used no new phenotypic data to find candidate immune exposures, relying instead on TCR beta sequences and their occurrence across donors. An earlier analysis of several hundred of the donors applied high-throughput TCR beta sequencing to assess whether each TCR beta V gene segment acted as functional or pseudogenic. Donor age, sex, ethnicity and CMV serostatus were compiled together with the repertoire data. A later genetic analysis used genome-wide SNP genotypes for about three fifths of the 666 donors, treating that subset as a discovery cohort. Every repertoire in the discovery cohort had been generated on one and the same sequencing platform. HLA typing included class I and class II loci at four-digit resolution. Typing coverage varied by locus: 629-630 donors for A, B, C, DRB1 and DQB1; more than 500 for DQA1; around 610 for DPA1; about 450 for DPB1. Roughly 5 DR-DQ haplotypes were handled as single units for association and clustering because linkage in the cohort was strong. Among some 410 genotyped donors of the cohort, an average of around 220,000 unique TCR beta nucleotide sequences was sequenced per donor, of which about 20% were non-productive.

In the case of this clone: Its antigen is not yet known.

In the germline V gene, CDR1 corresponds to SGHTA and CDR2 to FQGNSA. The germline ends are 16 bases apart after V is trimmed by 8 bases and J by 3 bases. From its cysteine to its phenylalanine, the CDR3 spans 14 amino acids. The read is trimmed to its CDR3 DNA, 42 bases read in frame from base 1. The cohort consisted of 600 to 700 healthy bone marrow donors. At the time of sampling, all cohort members were nominally healthy, though unrecorded immune exposures were likely present. The donor was CMV seronegative and was included in the group of around 320 seronegative cohort members. Every donor gave a peripheral blood sample, and the peripheral blood mononuclear cells from that sample were used for TCR beta sequencing. The Qiagen DNeasy Blood Extraction Kit was used to extract genomic DNA from the blood cell samples. The paper's findings and limits, for the study overall: The classifier was reported to diagnose cytomegalovirus status with high specificity and sensitivity in both the original cohort and the validation cohort. Across donors, most TCR sequences were observed very rarely, whereas some public TCRs were present in many individuals. A later analysis found that TCR association rates varied across HLA loci, with DRB1 alleles showing the most associated TCRs and HLA-C alleles the fewest. The authors suggested that the approach could potentially be extended to other disease states and immunological phenotypes. When HLA alleles, especially DR and DQ, strongly co-occurred, TCR associations were difficult to assign to individual alleles. The earlier analysis of nearly 600 of the donors excluded 15 to 20 rarely observed V segments, including chromosome 9 orphons, because counts were too low. In a later genetic analysis, a missense DCLRE1C variant was associated with V-gene and J-gene trimming of TCR beta chains, and the association was replicated in an independent cohort. A later analysis reported that several top co-occurrence clusters appeared linked to parvovirus B19, influenza, CMV and Epstein-Barr virus. The cohort was sequenced for TCR beta chains only, and without alpha or paired-chain data the features that could be detected were limited. Because the 87-base-pair reads could not distinguish some IMGT-functional V segments, including TRBV6-2 and TRBV6-3, those segments were excluded. Three of the identified cytomegalovirus-associated TCR beta chains were confirmed in vitro to be specific for cytomegalovirus antigens. The study gave a list of 150 to 200 TCR beta chains associated with cytomegalovirus. A further reported finding was that TCR beta sequences accurately predicted the HLA-A and HLA-B alleles for most subjects in the first cohort. Correlated functional status among segregating V segments might be attributable to linkage disequilibrium, but an unknown experimental factor could not be ruled out. Roughly uniform sequencing depth across donors was assumed in presence/absence analyses, although this assumption may not hold. A group of highly shared sequence variants was considered likely to be a technical artifact of the sequencing pipeline. In a later analysis, HLA-associated TCR beta chains showed more clonal expansion and lower generation probabilities than non-associated chains that were equally common. In an earlier analysis of about 550 of the donors, most TCR beta V segments were observed in productive rearrangements about 87% or about 30% of the time, broadly matching IMGT annotations. HLA typing was unavailable for some donors at each locus, so association tests used only the typed subset. For the cohort, immune exposure information was limited to CMV serostatus. In a later analysis, most CMV-associated TCR beta chains were found to appear HLA-restricted, with HLA associations seemingly driven largely by CMV exposure. In a later genetic analysis, fewer N-insertions in productive TCRs were reported among donors in an Asian-associated ancestry cluster than the roughly 700-donor mean. At a false discovery rate of 0.05, a later analysis linked 16,951 TCR beta sequences to specific HLA alleles.

Receptor libraries were prepared by the immunoSEQ multiplex PCR assay. A mixture of 60 forward primers for TCR Vbeta segments and 13 reverse primers for TCR Jbeta segments was used in the multiplex PCR. The CDR3 region of rearranged TCR beta genes was amplified from genomic DNA by a multiplex PCR assay. The Illumina HiSeq System was used to sequence the amplified TCR beta libraries as 87-base-pair reads. The authors' pipeline ran thus. Across the roughly 670 repertoires, a later analysis counted 75 million to 90 million unique TCR beta chains, around 11 million of which were shared by at least two donors. A nearest-neighbor algorithm error-corrected the raw reads and collapsed the reads into unique sequences, merging closely related sequences to remove PCR and sequencing errors. To assign V, D and J gene segments, CDR3 sequences were aligned to IMGT reference sequences. For a sequence to be retained, at least a six-nucleotide match to both a V gene segment and a J gene segment was required. A rearrangement was called productive if the CDR3 had no stop codons and remained in frame with V and J, and every other rearrangement was called non-productive. Following IMGT convention, CDR3 was defined as the stretch from the second conserved V-encoded cysteine to the conserved J-encoded phenylalanine. The earlier analysis of about 620 of the donors excluded sequences that lacked an unambiguous match to a single V gene segment. In an earlier analysis of around 600 of the donors, V segments were called functional above 56.7% productive rearrangements and were called segregating when the between-donor standard deviation exceeded 5%. A statistical classification framework was built to diagnose cytomegalovirus status from the catalog of TCR beta chain sequences. In a later analysis, TCR nucleotide sequences were compared against IMGT/GENE-DB human TR gene sequences so that V and J genes could be assigned. Using the TCRdist pipeline, a later analysis assigned CDR3 sequences along with most-parsimonious VDJ recombination scenarios. In a later analysis, each TCR beta chain was defined by its CDR3 amino acid sequence together with its V-gene family, and reads without a unique V-gene family were excluded. As a way to deal with suspected cross-contamination and a sequencing artifact, a later analysis dropped nearly 600 nucleotide sequences that were highly shared and had low generation probability. In a later analysis, a clonal expansion index for each public chain was calculated from normalized within-repertoire ranks of inferred template counts. In a later analysis, generation probabilities were computed using a VDJ recombination model fitted to out-of-frame rearrangements, and the results were checked against IGoR. A later analysis scored TCR-TCR, TCR-HLA and TCR-CMV co-occurrence with hypergeometric tests, applying a repertoire-size bias correction to TCR pairs. To estimate false discovery rates, a later analysis permuted the HLA or CMV assignments 20 times. In a later analysis, co-occurring TCRs were grouped using DBSCAN, and TCRdist sequence similarity was added for clustering within HLA-allele-positive subsets. Co-occurrence clustering excluded repertoires with fewer than 30,000 or more than 120,000 public chains, plus five with anomalous nucleotide sharing. TCRdb limited this immuneACCESS table to in-frame rearrangements with V and J called. A share of clones is missing; checked studies link under half to unresolved V genes, and the rest is unexplained. V and J calls and clone size come straight from that table; D and trimming were deduced from the DNA. The table of this sample itemizes 40,000 to 45,000 clones. The ten largest clones represent about 1.7% of the sample.

This sequence originates from a woman aged 25 to 39 in good health and CMV-seronegative. Sequenced: PBMCs. The sequence is built from TRBV7-2 and TRBJ1-1, with no confident D gene call. This receptor carries the CDR3 CASAVRAGDTEAFF. The base sequence is TGTGCCAGCGCCGTTCGGGCCGGGGACACTGAAGCTTTCTTT.